This is a list of T cell receptor beta chains from one sample in a study of OX40 agonist ivuxolimab in advanced cancers. The data were produced by immunoSEQ multiplex PCR, yet TCRdb's version contains in-frame clones alone and is incomplete. The data contain approximately 80,000 clones, roughly 88% of them singletons. The source was CD4+ or CD8+ T cells sorted from blood, collected in a trial of the OX40 agonist ivuxolimab. The receptors shown here come from an adult with an advanced solid tumor such as melanoma, head and neck, liver or kidney cancer. Each CDR3 is given with its conserved first and last residue. A D gene is named only where the DNA matches it firmly. Only part of the rows carry a size: once, few, many, or a class if the clone is expanded.

j_call | clone_size | d_call | v_call | cdr3_aa | cdr3_nt
TRBJ1-2 | NA | TRBD1 | TRBV28 | CASSSGQGNYGYTF | TGTGCCAGCAGTTCAGGACAGGGGAACTATGGCTACACCTTC
TRBJ1-5 | NA | NA | TRBV2 | CASTPGTAGEPQHF | TGTGCCAGCACCCCAGGGACGGCCGGGGAGCCCCAGCATTTT
TRBJ1-6 | NA | NA | TRBV9 | CASSVGGSYNSPLHF | TGTGCCAGCAGCGTAGGGGGCTCCTATAATTCACCCCTCCACTTT
TRBJ1-4 | NA | TRBD1 | TRBV11-2 | CASSLAGQYNEKLFF | TGTGCCAGCAGCTTAGCGGGACAGTATAATGAAAAACTGTTTTTT
TRBJ2-4 | NA | NA | TRBV6-5 | CASSRDSTKNIQYF | TGTGCCAGCAGTCGTGACAGCACCAAAAACATTCAGTACTTC
TRBJ2-1 | NA | NA | TRBV7-2 | CASAAQAGNEQFF | TGTGCCAGCGCGGCCCAGGCGGGCAATGAGCAGTTCTTC
TRBJ2-2 | NA | NA | TRBV19 | CASSIVQGVFTGELFF | TGTGCCAGTAGTATAGTACAGGGAGTTTTCACCGGGGAGCTGTTTTTT
TRBJ2-3 | once | NA | TRBV6-4 | CASSAVVAGLRTDTQYF | TGTGCCAGCAGTGCCGTTGTGGCGGGGCTCCGCACAGATACGCAGTATTTT
TRBJ2-3 | NA | NA | TRBV5-1 | CASSLDGYTDTQYF | TGCGCCAGCAGCTTAGACGGATACACAGATACGCAGTATTTT
TRBJ2-5 | once | NA | TRBV12-5 | CASGLPHHRQETQYF | TGTGCTAGTGGTTTGCCCCACCACCGTCAAGAGACCCAGTACTTC
TRBJ1-1 | once | NA | TRBV7-2 | CASSQGGRKNTEAFF | TGTGCCAGCAGCCAAGGAGGAAGAAAGAACACTGAAGCTTTCTTT
TRBJ1-2 | NA | NA | TRBV18 | CASSPPSQAKGYGYTF | TGTGCCAGCTCACCACCATCCCAGGCTAAAGGGTATGGCTACACCTTC
TRBJ2-3 | NA | NA | TRBV15 | CATSRPGKTGRADTQYF | TGTGCCACCAGCAGGCCTGGGAAGACAGGGAGGGCAGATACGCAGTATTTT
TRBJ1-2 | NA | TRBD1 | TRBV10-1 | CASRKRTGVMLYGYTF | TGCGCCAGCAGGAAGAGGACAGGGGTTATGCTCTATGGCTACACCTTC
TRBJ1-1 | once | TRBD1 | TRBV19 | CASSQTGGAENAEAFF | TGTGCCAGTAGTCAGACAGGGGGCGCGGAGAACGCTGAAGCTTTCTTT
TRBJ1-2 | NA | NA | TRBV6-5 | CASSSHPETVNYGYTF | TGTGCCAGCAGTTCCCACCCCGAGACTGTGAACTATGGCTACACCTTC
TRBJ1-5 | once | NA | TRBV6-1 | CASSEGILSNQPQHF | TGTGCCAGCAGTGAGGGCATTCTTAGCAATCAGCCCCAGCATTTT
TRBJ2-1 | NA | NA | TRBV14 | CASSHGLIFDEQFF | TGTGCCAGCAGCCATGGGCTTATCTTCGATGAGCAGTTCTTC
TRBJ1-2 | NA | NA | TRBV18 | CASSPVYGISNYGYTF | TGTGCCAGCTCACCAGTTTACGGGATCTCGAACTATGGCTACACCTTC
TRBJ2-1 | NA | TRBD2 | TRBV5-1 | CASGRTSGGGNEQFF | TGCGCCAGCGGGAGGACTAGCGGGGGAGGGAATGAGCAGTTCTTC
TRBJ1-2 | NA | NA | TRBV7-9 | CASSLDVDYGYTF | TGTGCCAGCAGCTTAGACGTGGACTATGGCTACACCTTC
TRBJ1-3 | NA | NA | TRBV7-9 | CASSLRGQNSGNTIYF | TGTGCCAGCAGCTTACGAGGGCAGAACTCTGGAAACACCATATATTTT
TRBJ2-7 | NA | NA | TRBV30 | CAWSVTTNEQYF | TGTGCCTGGAGTGTAACCACTAACGAGCAGTACTTC
TRBJ2-7 | NA | NA | TRBV30 | CAWSVDSLTYEQYF | TGTGCCTGGAGCGTGGACAGCTTAACCTACGAGCAGTACTTC
TRBJ1-5 | NA | TRBD1 | TRBV5-6 | CASSFLAGGGNQPQHF | TGTGCCAGCAGCTTTCTGGCAGGGGGAGGCAATCAGCCCCAGCATTTT
TRBJ2-5 | NA | TRBD1 | TRBV18 | CASSRTGGQETQYF | TGTGCCAGCTCGCGGACAGGCGGTCAAGAGACCCAGTACTTC
TRBJ1-4 | NA | NA | TRBV7-9 | CASSSRLVGEKLFF | TGTGCCAGCAGTTCGAGGTTGGTCGGTGAAAAACTGTTTTTT
TRBJ2-1 | NA | NA | TRBV19 | CASSFFKGGGSYNEQFF | TGTGCCAGTAGCTTTTTTAAGGGGGGAGGCTCCTACAATGAGCAGTTCTTC
TRBJ1-1 | NA | NA | TRBV10-3 | CAISDLGVEAFF | TGTGCCATCAGTGACCTTGGCGTTGAAGCTTTCTTT
TRBJ2-1 | once | TRBD2 | TRBV7-3 | CASSQRGLAGVNEQFF | TGTGCCAGCAGCCAAAGGGGACTAGCGGGGGTGAATGAGCAGTTCTTC
TRBJ1-6 | NA | NA | TRBV5-6 | CASSLQRRTDNSPLHF | TGTGCCAGCAGCTTGCAAAGAAGGACAGATAATTCACCCCTCCACTTT
TRBJ1-1 | NA | NA | TRBV7-9 | CASSSGGTQAFF | TGTGCCAGCAGCTCAGGCGGGACGCAAGCTTTCTTT
TRBJ2-3 | NA | TRBD2 | TRBV9 | CASSLELAGGTDTQYF | TGTGCCAGCAGTCTAGAACTAGCGGGGGGCACAGATACGCAGTATTTT